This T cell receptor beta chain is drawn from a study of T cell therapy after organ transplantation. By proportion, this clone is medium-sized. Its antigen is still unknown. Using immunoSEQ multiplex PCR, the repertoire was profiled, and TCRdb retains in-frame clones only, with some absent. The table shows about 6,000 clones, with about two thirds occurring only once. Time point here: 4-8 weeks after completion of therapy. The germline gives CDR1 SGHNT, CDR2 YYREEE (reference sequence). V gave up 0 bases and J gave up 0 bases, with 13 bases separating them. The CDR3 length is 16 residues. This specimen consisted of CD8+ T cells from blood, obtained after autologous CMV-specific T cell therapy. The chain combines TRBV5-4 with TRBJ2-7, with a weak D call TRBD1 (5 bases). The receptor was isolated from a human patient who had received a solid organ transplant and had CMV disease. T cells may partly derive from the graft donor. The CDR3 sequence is CASSLGGPSGSYEQYF. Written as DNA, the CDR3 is TGTGCCAGCAGCTTGGGGGGCCCCTCGGGCTCCTACGAGCAGTACTTC.